The 25 T cell receptor beta chains given below trace back to one sample, sequenced in a study of blood T cell repertoires in COVID-19. Assay used: immunoSEQ multiplex PCR; TCRdb lists only in-frame clones, some missing. This table has 75,000 to 95,000 clones, 80% to 90% appearing once. Sequences were obtained from peripheral blood. These receptors were collected from a human donor in a cohort sampled during active COVID-19.

The chain recombines TRBV5-1 with TRBJ1-1; D perhaps matches TRBD1 (5 bases). Trimming took 4 bases from V and 4 from J, leaving 11 bases between them. Germline CDR1 reads SGHRS; CDR2 reads YFSETQ. The CDR3 runs to 13 residues. This chain's CDR3 is CASSAGRVTEAFF. The CDR3, as DNA: TGCGCCAGCAGCGCGGGACGGGTCACTGAAGCTTTCTTT.

The J gene is TRBJ2-3, the V gene TRBV18; D not certain. The V gene lost 6 bases and the J gene lost 0 bases, with 4 bases spanning the gap. The germline gives CDR1 KGHSH, CDR2 LQKENI. The length of the CDR3 is 12 residues. The CDR3 DNA is TGTGCCAGCTCTCCTAGCACAGATACGCAGTATTTT. Protein: CASSPSTDTQYF.

The chain links TRBV28 to TRBJ1-5; 10 bases align to TRBD1. This CDR3 has 16 residues. The V segment lost 7 bases and the J segment 6 bases; nucleotides outside the gene matches: 12. Germline V gene lookup returns CDR1 MDHEN and CDR2 SYDVKM. This chain's CDR3 is CASNNPGQGSFQPQHF. DNA for the CDR3: TGTGCCAGCAATAACCCGGGACAGGGGTCCTTTCAGCCCCAGCATTTT.

The chain recombines TRBV7-4 with TRBJ2-2; TRBD2 might be the D (7 bases). CDR1 and CDR2 (germline): SGHVT, SQSDAQ. V lost 2 bases and J lost 5, with 18 bases in between. This CDR3 is built from 17 residues. The CDR3 spells CASSLRGTTMVTGELFF. The CDR3 nucleotides read TGTGCCAGCAGCTTAAGGGGGACTACCATGGTGACCGGGGAGCTGTTTTTT.

The rearrangement joins TRBV24-1 to TRBJ2-7; TRBD1 agrees at 9 bases. The germline gives CDR1 KGHDR, CDR2 SFDVKD. The CDR3 totals 16 residues. V shed 6 bases, J shed 5 bases, and the junction held 13 bases outside the gene matches. CDR3 bases: TGTGCCACCAGTCCTGGCCCGGGACAGGGTAACCACGAGCAGTACTTC. This sequence encodes CATSPGPGQGNHEQYF.

This chain uses TRBV7-3 with TRBJ2-2, with 11 bases aligning to TRBD2. The V segment lost 1 base and the J segment 6 bases; nucleotides outside the gene matches: 13. Looked up from germline, CDR1 is SGHTA and CDR2 is FQGTGA. CDR3 length: 19 amino acids. Here the CDR3 reads CASSLRPILAGGPSGELFF. CDR3 in DNA: TGTGCCAGCAGCTTAAGGCCCATTTTAGCGGGAGGGCCCTCCGGGGAGCTGTTTTTT.

CDR3 sequence reads: CASSLRQDSEAFF. The CDR3 nucleotides read TGTGCCAGCTCATTACGTCAGGACAGTGAAGCTTTCTTT. The gene calls are TRBV18 and TRBJ1-1, with D maybe TRBD1 (6 bases). Per the germline V gene, CDR1 is KGHSH and CDR2 is LQKENI. Trimming removed 5 bases from V and 7 bases from J, with 14 bases in between. The CDR3 is 13 amino acids.

This chain joins TRBV2 and TRBJ1-5; D call uncertain. Germline V gene data show CDR1 as SNHLY and CDR2 as FYNNEI. The CDR3 is made up of 13 amino acids. The V gene lost 7 bases and the J gene lost 2 bases, with 9 bases spanning the gap. This chain's CDR3 is CASKEVGNQPQHF. The CDR3 nucleotides are TGTGCCAGCAAAGAGGTAGGCAATCAGCCCCAGCATTTT.

This clone has just a few counts. The chain employs TRBV7-8 and TRBJ1-2, with D maybe TRBD1 (5 bases). Trimming cost V 1 base and J 7 bases, with 16 bases left between them. Germline V CDR1 and CDR2: SGHVS, FQNEAQ. The CDR3 spans 15 residues. In nucleotides, the CDR3 is TGTGCCAGCAGCTTAGGCATGAAGGAGGGGAGTGGCTACACCTTC. This codes for CASSLGMKEGSGYTF.

This sequence joins TRBV28 and TRBJ1-2; D possibly corresponds to TRBD1 (6 bases). This CDR3 is 12 amino acids long. Germline-derived CDR1 and CDR2 are MDHEN and SYDVKM. V was shortened by 9 bases and J by 4 bases, with 12 bases between the two germline ends. The CDR3 here is CARGSGVYGYTF. The CDR3 coding sequence is TGTGCCAGAGGCTCAGGGGTCTATGGCTACACCTTC.

The rearrangement joins TRBV2 to TRBJ2-1; TRBD2 aligns across 10 bases. This CDR3 has 16 amino acids. Germline values: CDR1 SNHLY, CDR2 FYNNEI. The V segment lost 2 bases and the J segment 4 bases; nucleotides outside the gene matches: 5. CDR3 in DNA: TGTGCCAGCAGTGAATCAGCTAGCGGGAGTTACAATGAGCAGTTCTTC. It is translated as CASSESASGSYNEQFF.

J is TRBJ2-5 and V is TRBV7-2, with D hard to call. Trimming cost V 5 bases and J 2 bases, with 15 bases left between them. CDR3 length: 15 residues. The germline V gene encodes CDR1 SGHTA and CDR2 FQGNSA. CDR3 sequence: CASSPKPIPQETQYF. The CDR3 DNA sequence: TGTGCCAGCAGCCCGAAGCCCATTCCTCAAGAGACCCAGTACTTC.

The chain recombines TRBV15 with TRBJ1-4, with TRBD1 matching 7 bases. The germline V gene has CDR1 LNHNV and CDR2 YYDKDF (reference sequence). This CDR3 is built from 13 residues. V lost 3 bases to trimming and J lost 10 bases; unmatched junction nucleotides: 5. CDR3 nucleotides: TGTGCCACCAGCAGCGGCCAGGGGGTAAAACTGTTTTTT. Protein: CATSSGQGVKLFF.

This clone was found a few times. The chain joins TRBV28 to TRBJ2-1; D uncertain. Deletions cut 5 bases from V and 0 bases from J, with 14 bases between. This CDR3 contains 16 residues. Germline CDR1 and CDR2: MDHEN and SYDVKM. The DNA of the CDR3 is TGTGCCAGCAGTCCGAACCGTCCGAGCTCCTACAATGAGCAGTTCTTC. Translated, it gives CASSPNRPSSYNEQFF.

The J gene is TRBJ1-5, the V gene TRBV24-1; TRBD1 matches 10 bases. This CDR3 region has 16 residues. The V gene end was trimmed by 5 bases and the J gene end by 2 bases; junction bases not matched to a gene: 5. Germline CDR1 KGHDR, CDR2 SFDVKD. The CDR3: CATSGAGTGGNQPQHF. As DNA, the CDR3 is TGTGCCACCAGTGGAGCCGGGACAGGGGGCAATCAGCCCCAGCATTTT.

The chain is built from TRBV7-2 and TRBJ1-6, with D uncertain. V was pared by 5 bases and J by 6 bases, with 14 bases between. The CDR3 is 15 residues long. Per germline, CDR1 SGHTA and CDR2 FQGNSA. The CDR3: CASSPQVEGNSPLHF. CDR3 nucleotide sequence: TGTGCCAGCAGCCCTCAGGTTGAGGGTAATTCACCCCTCCACTTT.

This rearrangement joins TRBV30 to TRBJ1-3, with 10 bases matching TRBD1. The CDR3 loop spans 15 amino acids. Trimming cost V 2 bases and J 6 bases; bases outside gene matches: 7. Germline CDR1 reads GTSNPN; CDR2 reads SVGIG (reference sequence). The CDR3 nucleotides read TGTGCCTGGAGTACCGGACAGGGGGAAGAAAACACCATATATTTT. This encodes CAWSTGQGEENTIYF.

CDR3 DNA sequence: TGTGCCAGCAGCAATGCCGGAGGGGCTACGCAGTATTTT. Translated, it gives CASSNAGGATQYF. The rearrangement joins TRBV5-4 to TRBJ2-3; perhaps TRBD2 as D (6 bases). Trimming took 4 bases from V and 8 from J, leaving 14 bases between them. Germline CDR1 reads SGHNT; CDR2 reads YYREEE (reference sequence). This CDR3 spans 13 amino acids. The full variable domain, its missing parts supplied by reference TRBV5-4 and TRBJ2-3, is ETGVTQSPTHLIKTRGQQVTLRCSSQSGHNTVSWYQQALGQGPQFIFQYYREEENGRGNFPPRFSGLQFPNYSSELNVNALELDDSALYLCASSNAGGATQYFGPGTRLTVL.

CDR3 in DNA: TGTGCCAGCAGCTTTGCAAGCAGGGATACGCAGTATTTT. As protein: CASSFASRDTQYF. The chain joins TRBV7-8 to TRBJ2-3; no firm D call. Germline CDR1 SGHVS, CDR2 FQNEAQ. CDR3 length: 13 amino acids. Trimming pared 3 bases from V and 6 bases from J, leaving 10 bases between.

The chain has TRBV5-1 and TRBJ2-7; 8 nucleotides match TRBD1. Trimming took 2 bases from V and 2 from J; bases not matched to a gene: 6. CDR1 SGHRS and CDR2 YFSETQ come from the germline V gene. CDR3 length equals 15 residues. CDR3 DNA: TGCGCCAGCAGCTTAAGAGACAGGGGCCCCTACGAGCAGTACTTC. Amino acids: CASSLRDRGPYEQYF.

The chain carries TRBV11-3 and TRBJ2-1; TRBD1 aligns across 7 bases. V gave up 3 bases and J gave up 3 bases; unmatched junction bases: 5. From germline, CDR1 is SGHNT and CDR2 YENEEA. The CDR3 totals 15 residues. The chain's CDR3 is CASSLRQGGYNEQFF. The CDR3 DNA reads as TGTGCCAGCAGCTTGCGACAGGGTGGCTACAATGAGCAGTTCTTC.

The rearrangement joins TRBV27 to TRBJ2-7; D is possibly TRBD1 (5 bases). Trimming took 2 bases from V and 2 from J, leaving 10 bases between them. The CDR3 sequence is 14 residues long. CDR1 and CDR2 from the germline V gene are MNHEY and SMNVEV (reference sequence). CDR3: CASSLGRAAYEQYF. DNA for the CDR3: TGTGCCAGCAGTTTAGGCAGGGCAGCCTACGAGCAGTACTTC.

The chain combines TRBV6-2 or TRBV6-3 with TRBJ1-2; D is unclear. Germline V CDR1 and CDR2: MNHEY, SVGEGT. The CDR3 consists of 15 residues. V dropped 0 bases and J dropped 4 bases, with 12 bases sitting between them. This CDR3 is CASSYSKGGGYGYTF. In DNA form, the CDR3 reads TGTGCCAGCAGTTACTCGAAGGGAGGAGGCTATGGCTACACCTTC.

The chain couples TRBV7-2 to TRBJ2-1, with D perhaps matching TRBD2 (5 bases). The CDR3 is 13 amino acids. V dropped 5 bases and J dropped 8 bases, with 13 bases sitting between them. Per germline, CDR1 SGHTA and CDR2 FQGNSA. In DNA, the CDR3 is TGTGCCAGCAGCCCCTTTACTAGTTATGAGCAGTTCTTC. Protein: CASSPFTSYEQFF.

The chain links TRBV18 to TRBJ2-1; tentative D call: TRBD1 (6 bases). The CDR3 spans 15 residues. Trimming took 0 bases from V and 5 from J, leaving 11 bases between them. Germline CDR1 KGHSH, CDR2 LQKENI. As DNA, the CDR3 is TGTGCCAGCTCACCACCCCAGGGGAAAGACAATGAGCAGTTCTTC. This translates into CASSPPQGKDNEQFF.